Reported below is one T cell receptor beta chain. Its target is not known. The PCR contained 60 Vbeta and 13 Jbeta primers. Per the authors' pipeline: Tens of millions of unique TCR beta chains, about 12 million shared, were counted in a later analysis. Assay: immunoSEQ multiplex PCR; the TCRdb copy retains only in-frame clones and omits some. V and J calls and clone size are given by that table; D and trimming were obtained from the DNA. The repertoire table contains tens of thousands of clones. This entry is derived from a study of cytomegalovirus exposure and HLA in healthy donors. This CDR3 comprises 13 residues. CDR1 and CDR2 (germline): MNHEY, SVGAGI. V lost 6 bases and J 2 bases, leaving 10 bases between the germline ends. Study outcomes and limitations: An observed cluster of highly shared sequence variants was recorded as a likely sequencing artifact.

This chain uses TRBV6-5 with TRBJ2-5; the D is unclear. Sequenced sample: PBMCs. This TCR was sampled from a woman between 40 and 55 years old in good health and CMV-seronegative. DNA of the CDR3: TGTGCCAGCAGCCGAGGATGGCAAGAGACCCAGTACTTC. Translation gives CASSRGWQETQYF.